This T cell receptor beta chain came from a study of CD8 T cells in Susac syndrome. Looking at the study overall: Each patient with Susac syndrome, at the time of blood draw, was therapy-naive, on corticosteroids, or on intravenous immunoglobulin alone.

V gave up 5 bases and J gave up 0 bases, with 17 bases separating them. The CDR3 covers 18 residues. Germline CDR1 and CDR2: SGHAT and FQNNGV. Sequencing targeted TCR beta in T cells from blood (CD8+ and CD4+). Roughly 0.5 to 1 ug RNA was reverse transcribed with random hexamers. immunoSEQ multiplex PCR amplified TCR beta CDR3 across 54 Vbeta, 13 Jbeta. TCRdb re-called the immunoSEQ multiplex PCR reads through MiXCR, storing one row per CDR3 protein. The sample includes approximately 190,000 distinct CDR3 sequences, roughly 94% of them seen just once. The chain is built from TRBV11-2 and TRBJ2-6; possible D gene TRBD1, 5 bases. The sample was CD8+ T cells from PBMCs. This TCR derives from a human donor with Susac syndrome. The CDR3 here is CASSLSSRQPSGANVLTF. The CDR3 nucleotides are TGTGCCAGCAGCCTTTCATCCAGACAGCCCTCTGGGGCCAACGTCCTGACTTTC.